Detailed here is one TCR beta chain. Antigen unknown. The sample comes from a study of OX40 agonist ivuxolimab in advanced cancers. Findings of the study overall: In general, CD8+ T cells held more expanded clones than CD4+ did, on average. There was clonal expansion of CD4+ and CD8+ blood T cells by week 6 at 0.1 to 3.0 mg/kg.

V shed 1 base, J shed 9 bases, and the junction held 8 bases outside the gene matches. Germline CDR1 and CDR2: MNHNS and SASEGT. The CDR3 length is 16 residues. At baseline, cycle 4 day 1, and cycle 7 day 1, blood was sampled. Repertoires were generated with immunoSEQ multiplex PCR, while TCRdb's copy carries only in-frame clones and drops some. The sample carries tens of thousands of clones, approximately 90% recorded once. This chain links TRBV6-1 with TRBJ2-3; 12 positions match TRBD2. The origin of this receptor is an adult with an advanced solid tumor such as melanoma, head and neck, liver or kidney cancer. Sample: CD4+ or CD8+ T cells sorted from blood, taken in a trial of the OX40 agonist ivuxolimab. CDR3 bases: TGTGCCAGCAGTGAAGGACTAGCGGGGGCCCCCGACACGCAGTATTTT. This sequence encodes CASSEGLAGAPDTQYF.